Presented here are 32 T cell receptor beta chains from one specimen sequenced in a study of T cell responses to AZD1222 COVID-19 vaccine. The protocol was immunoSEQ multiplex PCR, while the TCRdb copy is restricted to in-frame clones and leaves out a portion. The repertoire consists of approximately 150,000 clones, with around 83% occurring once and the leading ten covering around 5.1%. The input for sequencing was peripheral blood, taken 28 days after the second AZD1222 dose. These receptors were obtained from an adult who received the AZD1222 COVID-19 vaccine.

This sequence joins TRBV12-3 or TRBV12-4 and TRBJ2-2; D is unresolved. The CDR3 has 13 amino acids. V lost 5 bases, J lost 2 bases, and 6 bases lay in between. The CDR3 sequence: CASSLDNTGELFF. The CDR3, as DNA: TGTGCCAGCAGTCTCGATAACACCGGGGAGCTGTTTTTT.

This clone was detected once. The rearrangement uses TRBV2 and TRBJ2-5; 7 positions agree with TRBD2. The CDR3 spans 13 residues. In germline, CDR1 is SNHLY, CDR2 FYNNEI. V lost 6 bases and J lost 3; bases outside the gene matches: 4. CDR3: CASRGGGEETQYF. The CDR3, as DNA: TGTGCCAGCAGAGGCGGGGGTGAAGAGACCCAGTACTTC.

The DNA of the CDR3 is TGTGCCACCAGTGATTTTTACAAGATATACGAGCAGTACTTC. Amino acid sequence: CATSDFYKIYEQYF. The chain links TRBV24-1 to TRBJ2-7; no clear D gene. V was pared by 1 base and J by 4 bases, with 10 bases between. The CDR3 totals 14 residues. Germline V gene data show CDR1 as KGHDR and CDR2 as SFDVKD.

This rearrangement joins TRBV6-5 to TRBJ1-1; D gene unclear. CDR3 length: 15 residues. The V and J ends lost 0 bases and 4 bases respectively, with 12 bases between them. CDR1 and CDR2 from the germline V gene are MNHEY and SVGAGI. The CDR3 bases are TGTGCCAGCAGTTACTCGAGCGGGTACGGCACTGAAGCTTTCTTT. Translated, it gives CASSYSSGYGTEAFF.

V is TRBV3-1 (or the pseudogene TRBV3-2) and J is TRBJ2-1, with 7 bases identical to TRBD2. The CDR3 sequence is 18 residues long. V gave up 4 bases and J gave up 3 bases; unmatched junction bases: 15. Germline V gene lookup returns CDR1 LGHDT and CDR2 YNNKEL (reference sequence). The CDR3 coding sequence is TGTGCCAGCAGCCCACTCGTCTCGGGGCTAGCGGTCTACAATGAGCAGTTCTTC. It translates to CASSPLVSGLAVYNEQFF.

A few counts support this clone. DNA for the CDR3: TGTGCCACCAGCAGAGGTGGGGGAATGAACACTGAAGCTTTCTTT. Translating it yields CATSRGGGMNTEAFF. This chain uses TRBV15 with TRBJ1-1; possible D gene TRBD1, 5 bases. The CDR3 is 15 residues long. Germline CDR1 is LNHNV and CDR2 is YYDKDF (reference sequence). V was clipped by 1 base and J by 0 bases, with 9 bases between them.

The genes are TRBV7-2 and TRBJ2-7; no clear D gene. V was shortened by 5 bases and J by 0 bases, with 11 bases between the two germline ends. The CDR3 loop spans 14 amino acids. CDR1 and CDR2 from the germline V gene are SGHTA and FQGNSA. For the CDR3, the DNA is TGTGCCAGCAGCCTTAGACTTACCTCCTACGAGCAGTACTTC. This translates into CASSLRLTSYEQYF.

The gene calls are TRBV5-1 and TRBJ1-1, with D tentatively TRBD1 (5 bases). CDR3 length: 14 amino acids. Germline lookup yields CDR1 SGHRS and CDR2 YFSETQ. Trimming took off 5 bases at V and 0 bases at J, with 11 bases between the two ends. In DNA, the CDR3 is TGCGCCAGCAGGCCGCAGGGTCTGAACACTGAAGCTTTCTTT. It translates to CASRPQGLNTEAFF.

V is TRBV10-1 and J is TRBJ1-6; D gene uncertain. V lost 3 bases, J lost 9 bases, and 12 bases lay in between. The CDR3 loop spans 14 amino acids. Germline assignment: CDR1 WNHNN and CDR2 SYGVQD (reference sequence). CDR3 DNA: TGCGCCAGCAGTGAAGGCTTCCTTGGTTCACCCCTCCACTTT. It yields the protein CASSEGFLGSPLHF.

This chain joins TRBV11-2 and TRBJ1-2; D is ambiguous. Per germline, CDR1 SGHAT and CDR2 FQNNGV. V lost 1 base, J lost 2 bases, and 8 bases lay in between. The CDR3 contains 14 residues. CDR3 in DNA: TGTGCCAGCAGCTTAGCGGCCAGCAACTATGGCTACACCTTC. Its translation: CASSLAASNYGYTF.

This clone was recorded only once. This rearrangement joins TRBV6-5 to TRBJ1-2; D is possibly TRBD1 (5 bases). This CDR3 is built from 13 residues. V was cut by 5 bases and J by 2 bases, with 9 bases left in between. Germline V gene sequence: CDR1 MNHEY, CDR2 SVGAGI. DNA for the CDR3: TGTGCCAGCAGTCAACAGGCAAACTATGGCTACACCTTC. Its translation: CASSQQANYGYTF.

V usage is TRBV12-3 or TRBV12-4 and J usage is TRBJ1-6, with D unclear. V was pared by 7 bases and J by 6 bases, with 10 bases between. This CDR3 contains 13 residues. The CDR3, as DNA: TGTGCCAGCACCCGGGGAGGTAATTCACCCCTCCACTTT. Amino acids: CASTRGGNSPLHF.

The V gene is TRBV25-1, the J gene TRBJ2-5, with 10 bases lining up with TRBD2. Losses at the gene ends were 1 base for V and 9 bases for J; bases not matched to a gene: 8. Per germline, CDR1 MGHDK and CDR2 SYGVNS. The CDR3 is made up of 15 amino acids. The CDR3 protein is CASSESELAGWAQYF. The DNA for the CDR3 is TGTGCCAGCAGTGAATCGGAACTAGCGGGATGGGCCCAGTACTTC.

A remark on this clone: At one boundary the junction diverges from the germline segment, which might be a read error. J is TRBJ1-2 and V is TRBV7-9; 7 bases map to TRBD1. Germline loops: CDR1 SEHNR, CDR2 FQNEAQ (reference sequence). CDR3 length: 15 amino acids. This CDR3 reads CASSLDSWDSYGYTF. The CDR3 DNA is TGTGCCAGCAGTTTAGACAGTTGGGACAGCTATGGCTACACCTTC.

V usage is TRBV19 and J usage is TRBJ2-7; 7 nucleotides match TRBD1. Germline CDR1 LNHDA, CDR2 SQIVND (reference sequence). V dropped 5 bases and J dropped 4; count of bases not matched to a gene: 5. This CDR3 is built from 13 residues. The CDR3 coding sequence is TGTGCCAGTAGTGCCCGGGACAGTTACGAGCAGTACTTC. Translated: CASSARDSYEQYF.

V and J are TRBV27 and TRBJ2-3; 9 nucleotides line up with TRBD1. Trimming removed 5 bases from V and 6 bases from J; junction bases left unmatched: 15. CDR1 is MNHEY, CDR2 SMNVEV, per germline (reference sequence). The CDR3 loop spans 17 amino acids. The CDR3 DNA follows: TGTGCCAGCAGTATGGGGATGGACAGGGGCCCCTTGGATACGCAGTATTTT. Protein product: CASSMGMDRGPLDTQYF.

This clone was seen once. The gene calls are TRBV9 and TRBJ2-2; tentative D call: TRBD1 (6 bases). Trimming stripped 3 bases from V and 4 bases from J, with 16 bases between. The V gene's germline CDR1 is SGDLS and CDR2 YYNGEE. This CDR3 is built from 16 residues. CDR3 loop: CASSDPGTSGTGELFF. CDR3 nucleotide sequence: TGTGCCAGCAGCGACCCCGGGACAAGTGGCACCGGGGAGCTGTTTTTT.

This CDR3 is CASSRDSGRTEAFF. CDR3 DNA sequence: TGTGCCAGTAGTCGAGATTCAGGGCGCACTGAAGCTTTCTTT. The V and J genes are TRBV19 and TRBJ1-1; the D gene is possibly TRBD1 (5 bases). The CDR3 is 14 amino acids. Trimming cost V 5 bases and J 4 bases, with 14 bases left between them. CDR1 and CDR2 (germline): LNHDA, SQIVND (reference sequence).

The CDR3 sequence is CASSPDRGGSTGELFF. DNA for the CDR3: TGTGCCAGCAGCCCGGATCGGGGGGGGAGCACCGGGGAGCTGTTTTTT. The chain recombines TRBV11-3 with TRBJ2-2; TRBD2 aligns across 8 bases. This CDR3 region has 16 residues. Germline V gene lookup returns CDR1 SGHNT and CDR2 YENEEA. The ends lost 5 bases at V and 4 bases at J; junction bases unmatched: 9.

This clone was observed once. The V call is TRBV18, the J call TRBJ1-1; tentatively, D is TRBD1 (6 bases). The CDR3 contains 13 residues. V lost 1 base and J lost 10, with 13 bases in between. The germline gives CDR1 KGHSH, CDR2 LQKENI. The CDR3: CASSPQGGHRAFF. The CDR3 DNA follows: TGTGCCAGCTCACCACAGGGGGGGCATCGAGCTTTCTTT. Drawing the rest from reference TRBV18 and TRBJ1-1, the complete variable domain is NAGVMQNPRHLVRRRGQEARLRCSPMKGHSHVYWYRQLPEEGLKFMVYLQKENIIDESGMPKERFSAEFPKEGPSILRIQQVVRGDSAAYFCASSPQGGHRAFFGQGTRLTVV.

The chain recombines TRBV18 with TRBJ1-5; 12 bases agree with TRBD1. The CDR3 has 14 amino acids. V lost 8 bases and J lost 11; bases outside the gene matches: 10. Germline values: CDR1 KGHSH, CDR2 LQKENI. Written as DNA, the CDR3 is TGTGCCAGCGGGTCCGGGACAGGGGGCAGTTCCCAGCATTTT. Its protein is CASGSGTGGSSQHF.

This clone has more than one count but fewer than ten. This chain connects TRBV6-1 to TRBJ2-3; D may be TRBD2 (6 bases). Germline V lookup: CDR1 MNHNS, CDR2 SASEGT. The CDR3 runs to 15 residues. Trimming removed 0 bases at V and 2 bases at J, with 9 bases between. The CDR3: CASSEAAGLTDTQYF. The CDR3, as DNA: TGTGCCAGCAGTGAAGCGGCGGGGCTCACAGATACGCAGTATTTT.

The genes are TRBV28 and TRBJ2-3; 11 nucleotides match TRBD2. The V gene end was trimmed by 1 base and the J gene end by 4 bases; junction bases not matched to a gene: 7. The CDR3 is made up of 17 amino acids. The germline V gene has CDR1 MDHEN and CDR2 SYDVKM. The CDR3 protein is CASSLYPSGGKPDTQYF. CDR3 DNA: TGTGCCAGCAGTTTATATCCTAGCGGGGGGAAACCAGATACGCAGTATTTT.

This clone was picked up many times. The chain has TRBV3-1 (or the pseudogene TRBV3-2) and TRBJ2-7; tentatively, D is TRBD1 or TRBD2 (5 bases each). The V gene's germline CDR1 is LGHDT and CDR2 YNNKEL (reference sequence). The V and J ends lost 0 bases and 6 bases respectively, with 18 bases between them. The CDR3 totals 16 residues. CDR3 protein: CASSQEFPGTSPEQYF. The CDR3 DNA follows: TGTGCCAGCAGCCAAGAGTTTCCCGGGACCAGCCCCGAGCAGTACTTC.

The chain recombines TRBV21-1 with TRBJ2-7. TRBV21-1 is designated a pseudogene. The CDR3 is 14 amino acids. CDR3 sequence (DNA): TGTGCCAGCACCACCCGGGACCTCACCTACGAGCAGTACTTC. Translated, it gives CASTTRDLTYEQYF.

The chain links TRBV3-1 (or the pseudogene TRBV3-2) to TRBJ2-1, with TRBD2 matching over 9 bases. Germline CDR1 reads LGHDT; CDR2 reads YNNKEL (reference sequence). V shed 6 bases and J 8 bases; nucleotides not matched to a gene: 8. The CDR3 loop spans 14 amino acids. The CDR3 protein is CASRGLAIRDEQFF. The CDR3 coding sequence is TGTGCCAGCAGGGGACTAGCAATCCGGGATGAGCAGTTCTTC.

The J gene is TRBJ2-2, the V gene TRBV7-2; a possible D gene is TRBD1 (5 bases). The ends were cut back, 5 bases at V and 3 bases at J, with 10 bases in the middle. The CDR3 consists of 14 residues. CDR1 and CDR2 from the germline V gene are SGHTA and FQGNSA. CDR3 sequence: CASSQGLDTGELFF. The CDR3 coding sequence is TGTGCCAGCAGCCAGGGCCTTGACACCGGGGAGCTGTTTTTT.

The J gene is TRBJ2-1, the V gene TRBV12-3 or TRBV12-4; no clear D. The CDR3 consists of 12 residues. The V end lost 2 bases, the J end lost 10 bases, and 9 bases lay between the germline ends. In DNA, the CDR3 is TGTGCCAGCAGTTTAAGGGTTCGGGAGCAGTTCTTC. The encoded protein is CASSLRVREQFF.

The DNA of the CDR3 is TGTGCCAGCAGTTTATTGGGAGGAGAGGGGGCTTTAGTTGAAGCTTTCTTT. The encoded protein is CASSLLGGEGALVEAFF. The chain combines TRBV27 with TRBJ1-1; 7 bases match TRBD1. Germline values: CDR1 MNHEY, CDR2 SMNVEV (reference sequence). The CDR3 contains 17 residues. V lost 1 base and J lost 7; bases outside the gene matches: 15.

The chain's CDR3 is CASSPGRGSGETQYF. The CDR3 region has the DNA TGTGCCAGCTCACCTGGTCGGGGTAGCGGAGAGACCCAGTACTTC. The rearrangement joins TRBV18 to TRBJ2-5, with D possibly being TRBD2 (6 bases). Germline CDR1 reads KGHSH; CDR2 reads LQKENI. The V end was cut by 3 bases, the J end by 4 bases, with 15 bases between. CDR3 length: 15 residues.

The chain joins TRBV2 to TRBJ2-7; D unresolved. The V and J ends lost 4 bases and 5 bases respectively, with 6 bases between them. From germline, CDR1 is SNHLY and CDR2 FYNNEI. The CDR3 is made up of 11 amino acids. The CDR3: CASSVFDEQYF. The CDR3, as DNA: TGTGCCAGCAGTGTGTTCGACGAGCAGTACTTC.

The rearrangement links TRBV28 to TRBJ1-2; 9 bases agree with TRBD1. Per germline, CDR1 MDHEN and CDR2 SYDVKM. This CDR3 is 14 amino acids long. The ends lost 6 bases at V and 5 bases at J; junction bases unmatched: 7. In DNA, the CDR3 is TGTGCCAGCAGAACAGGGGGCGCACCTTATGGCTACACCTTC. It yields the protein CASRTGGAPYGYTF.